This T cell receptor beta chain was profiled in a study of blood T cells in healthy people across ages. J lost 3 bases, V lost 7 bases, and 8 bases had no gene match. The CDR3 sequence is 14 residues long. Using a J-beta primer mix together with a sample-barcoded 5' primer, a second PCR was run for 7 to 11 cycles. TCRdb analysed the 5' RACE reads with MiXCR anew, one entry per CDR3 protein. The sample shows 870,000 or so distinct CDR3 sequences, more than 25% of them seen only once. This rearrangement joins TRBV12-3 or TRBV12-4 to TRBJ1-2; 7 bases map to TRBD1. The clonotype was recovered from an elderly woman in good health. Sequenced material: blood. The CDR3 here is CASINRGGDYGYTF. The CDR3 DNA reads as TGTGCCAGCATAAACAGGGGTGGGGACTATGGCTACACCTTC.